The 5 T cell receptor beta chains reported below all come from one sample, sequenced in a study of radiotherapy plus CTLA-4 blockade in lung cancer. Data came from immunoSEQ multiplex PCR; TCRdb stores just in-frame clones and leaves some out. The sample contains 120,000 or so clones, 65% to 85% of which appear only once. Sequences were derived from peripheral blood, sampled from a patient treated with radiotherapy plus ipilimumab. All receptors come from a human donor with non-small cell lung cancer who had a partial response to radiotherapy plus ipilimumab.

The chain couples TRBV28 to TRBJ1-1; 7 bases are shared with TRBD1. The germline CDR1 and CDR2 sequences are MDHEN and SYDVKM. There are 15 residues in the CDR3. V trimming: 7 bases; J trimming: 1 base; junction bases outside the gene matches: 9. CDR3 sequence reads: CASTPPGGRNTEAFF. The CDR3 bases are TGTGCCAGCACCCCCCCAGGGGGACGGAACACTGAAGCTTTCTTT.

This chain joins TRBV19 and TRBJ1-2; D uncertain. The germline V gene has CDR1 LNHDA and CDR2 SQIVND (reference sequence). Trimming removed 1 base at V and 8 bases at J, with 14 bases between. The CDR3 has 14 amino acids. The CDR3 region has the DNA TGTGCCAGTAGTATAGGCGGGCCCCCCGGCGGCTACACCTTC. Amino acids: CASSIGGPPGGYTF.

This chain links TRBV29-1 with TRBJ2-1; 10 nucleotides line up with TRBD2. V dropped 8 bases and J dropped 8; count of bases not matched to a gene: 18. The CDR3 covers 16 residues. CDR1 and CDR2 from the germline V gene are SQVTM and ANQGSEA. The CDR3: CSPREAGGPSTYEQFF. CDR3 coding DNA: TGCAGCCCTCGGGAAGCGGGAGGGCCCTCTACCTATGAGCAGTTCTTC.

V gene TRBV5-1 combines with J gene TRBJ2-2; TRBD1 matches 10 bases. Trimming at V came to 4 bases and at J to 4 bases, leaving 7 bases not matched to a gene. CDR1 is SGHRS and CDR2 is YFSETQ in the germline V gene. This CDR3 spans 16 amino acids. For the CDR3, the DNA is TGCGCCAGCAGCAAGTCCGGGACAGGGGTCACCGGGGAGCTGTTTTTT. Residues: CASSKSGTGVTGELFF.

The chain joins TRBV5-1 to TRBJ1-1; D is perhaps TRBD1 (6 bases). Trimming took 4 bases from V and 1 from J, leaving 11 bases between them. This CDR3 contains 14 residues. Germline assignment: CDR1 SGHRS and CDR2 YFSETQ. CDR3 sequence reads: CASSQRTANTEAFF. DNA of the CDR3: TGCGCCAGCAGCCAAAGGACAGCGAACACTGAAGCTTTCTTT.